Following are 19 T cell receptor beta chains from one sample sequenced in a study of blood T cell repertoires in COVID-19. Produced via immunoSEQ multiplex PCR; TCRdb's table is partial and in-frame only. Altogether around 200,000 clones are present, 70% to 90% being singletons, with the ten largest covering more than 2.5%. Sequenced: peripheral blood. All receptors come from a man aged 55 to 70 with acute or convalescent COVID-19.

This clone was observed once. The chain links TRBV7-9 to TRBJ1-5; 8 nucleotides align to TRBD1. The CDR3 covers 14 residues. Germline V gene data show CDR1 as SEHNR and CDR2 as FQNEAQ (reference sequence). Unmatched junction bases numbered 3, after V lost 4 bases and J lost 4 bases. CDR3 bases: TGTGCCAGCAGCTCGACAGGGGCTAATCAGCCCCAGCATTTT. Protein sequence: CASSSTGANQPQHF.

The gene calls are TRBV6-2 or TRBV6-3 and TRBJ2-6, with 8 bases identical to TRBD1. The V segment lost 4 bases and the J segment 0 bases; nucleotides outside the gene matches: 11. The CDR3 length is 19 residues. Looked up from germline, CDR1 is MNHEY and CDR2 is SVGEGT. CDR3 coding DNA: TGTGCCAGCAGTTCCAACACAGGACAGGGCTTCTCTGGGGCCAACGTCCTGACTTTC. Amino acids: CASSSNTGQGFSGANVLTF.

J is TRBJ2-7 and V is TRBV19, with D perhaps TRBD2 (6 bases). The germline V and J ends were trimmed by 7 bases and 1 base, with 14 bases remaining between them. This CDR3 is built from 14 residues. Germline values: CDR1 LNHDA, CDR2 SQIVND (reference sequence). This CDR3 is CASKHRDLSYEQYF. CDR3 DNA sequence: TGTGCCAGTAAGCACCGGGACTTATCCTACGAGCAGTACTTC.

The V and J genes are TRBV11-2 and TRBJ2-7, with D possibly being TRBD1 (5 bases). The CDR3 is 17 amino acids. Germline V CDR1 and CDR2: SGHAT, FQNNGV. Trimming took 0 bases from V and 4 from J, leaving 19 bases between them. The CDR3: CASSLDGWGSERYEQYF. CDR3 sequence (DNA): TGTGCCAGCAGCTTAGATGGCTGGGGCTCCGAACGGTACGAGCAGTACTTC.

This clone was observed a few times. The V gene is TRBV27, the J gene TRBJ1-1; no firm D call. V lost 0 bases and J 11 bases, leaving 19 bases between the germline ends. This CDR3 contains 15 residues. The germline CDR1 and CDR2 sequences are MNHEY and SMNVEV (reference sequence). The CDR3 reads CASSLSLDRSGWAFF. Here the CDR3 DNA reads TGTGCCAGCAGTTTATCGCTGGACCGCTCGGGGTGGGCTTTCTTT.

V usage is TRBV4-1 and J usage is TRBJ2-7, with a possible D match to TRBD1 (5 bases). V was clipped by 2 bases and J by 2 bases, with 13 bases between them. This CDR3 comprises 15 residues. CDR1 and CDR2 (germline): MGHRA, YSYEKL. The CDR3: CASSQREGETYEQYF. DNA for the CDR3: TGCGCCAGCAGCCAAAGGGAAGGGGAAACCTACGAGCAGTACTTC.

DNA of the CDR3: TGTGCCAGTGATAGCGGGAGGGCCTCATCCGAGCAGTACTTC. Its translation: CASDSGRASSEQYF. The chain couples TRBV19 to TRBJ2-7; the match to TRBD2 covers 11 bases. J was trimmed by 6 bases and V by 8 bases; bases with no gene match: 9. The CDR3 is made up of 14 amino acids. CDR1 is LNHDA, CDR2 SQIVND, per germline (reference sequence).

This clone has just a few counts. The chain carries TRBV12-3 or TRBV12-4 and TRBJ2-1; no firm D call. The V and J ends lost 7 bases and 1 base respectively, with 2 bases between them. The CDR3 consists of 11 residues. This CDR3 reads CASTSYNEQFF. The CDR3 coding sequence is TGTGCCAGCACTTCCTACAATGAGCAGTTCTTC.

This chain uses TRBV20-1 with TRBJ2-5; D is uncertain. This CDR3 has 11 amino acids. The germline V gene encodes CDR1 DFQATT and CDR2 SNEGSKA (reference sequence). Trimming cost V 5 bases and J 5 bases, with 9 bases left between them. The DNA for the CDR3 is TGCAGTGCTCATAAGAGGGAGACCCAGTACTTC. Amino acid sequence: CSAHKRETQYF.

CDR3 amino acids: CASSPWRDSNQPQHF. As DNA, the CDR3 is TGTGCCAGCAGTCCGTGGAGGGATAGCAATCAGCCCCAGCATTTT. The chain carries TRBV27 and TRBJ1-5; D is uncertain. V lost 5 bases and J lost 0, with 11 bases in between. CDR3 length: 15 amino acids. In germline, CDR1 is MNHEY, CDR2 SMNVEV (reference sequence).

In this sample, this clone turned up a few times. The rearrangement links TRBV2 to TRBJ2-2; 10 nucleotides match TRBD1. V lost 5 bases, J lost 1 base, and 4 bases stayed unmatched. Per germline, CDR1 SNHLY and CDR2 FYNNEI. The CDR3 runs to 16 residues. CDR3 nucleotides: TGTGCCAGCAGTACCGGGACAGGGGAGAACACCGGGGAGCTGTTTTTT. Translated: CASSTGTGENTGELFF.

The chain has TRBV7-9 and TRBJ2-7; possible D gene TRBD1, 6 bases. Germline lookup yields CDR1 SEHNR and CDR2 FQNEAQ (reference sequence). This CDR3 comprises 14 residues. Trimming shortened V by 8 bases and J by 0 bases, and 14 bases separated the two germline ends. The CDR3 DNA follows: TGTGCCAGCCCCGTGGGGGACAACTCCTACGAGCAGTACTTC. As protein: CASPVGDNSYEQYF.

The J gene is TRBJ1-2, the V gene TRBV7-2, with 9 bases fitting TRBD1. The V gene's germline CDR1 is SGHTA and CDR2 FQGNSA. Losses at the gene ends were 0 bases for V and 10 bases for J; bases not matched to a gene: 3. This CDR3 comprises 13 residues. The DNA of the CDR3 is TGTGCCAGCAGCTTAGCCCGGGACAGGGACTACACCTTC. Protein sequence: CASSLARDRDYTF.

This clone was recorded a few times. The V call is TRBV10-1, the J call TRBJ2-1; TRBD2 matches 10 bases. In germline, CDR1 is WNHNN, CDR2 SYGVQD (reference sequence). The CDR3 contains 17 residues. Germline trimming cut 11 bases from V and 0 bases from J; bases unmatched to any gene: 13. As DNA, the CDR3 is TGCGCCCGAAGAGAGCGGGAGGGCTATTCCTCCTACAATGAGCAGTTCTTC. It codes for CARREREGYSSYNEQFF.

This sequence joins TRBV12-3 or TRBV12-4 and TRBJ2-7; a possible D gene is TRBD1 (6 bases). The germline V and J ends were trimmed by 6 bases and 0 bases, with 6 bases remaining between them. The CDR3 is 12 amino acids. The CDR3 loop is CASRDSSYEQYF. In DNA, the CDR3 is TGTGCCAGCAGGGACAGCTCCTACGAGCAGTACTTC.

Comment on this clone: The same CDR3 can be traced to other DNA sequences in this sample. The chain carries TRBV7-2 and TRBJ2-1, with unresolved D. V was clipped by 1 base and J by 0 bases, with 4 bases between them. The CDR3 runs to 14 residues. Germline assignment: CDR1 SGHTA and CDR2 FQGNSA. This CDR3 reads CASSLGLSYNEQFF. CDR3 DNA: TGTGCCAGCAGCTTAGGACTCTCCTACAATGAGCAGTTCTTC.

The genes are TRBV25-1 and TRBJ1-5, with D unresolved. The ends were cut back, 4 bases at V and 0 bases at J, with 7 bases in the middle. Germline CDR1 MGHDK, CDR2 SYGVNS. This CDR3 comprises 14 residues. CDR3: CASSGFGSNQPQHF. Written as DNA, the CDR3 is TGTGCCAGCAGTGGTTTCGGTAGCAATCAGCCCCAGCATTTT.

The rearrangement joins TRBV19 to TRBJ2-1; TRBD2 might be the D (5 bases). The CDR3 has 21 amino acids. V lost 1 base and J 0 bases, leaving 25 bases between the germline ends. Germline V gene data show CDR1 as LNHDA and CDR2 as SQIVND (reference sequence). The CDR3: CASSIVLLRRSDYSSYNEQFF. As DNA, the CDR3 is TGTGCCAGTAGTATAGTTCTCCTCCGTAGATCCGACTACAGCTCCTACAATGAGCAGTTCTTC.

The chain recombines TRBV2 with TRBJ2-7, with D hard to call. The CDR3 has 12 residues. CDR1 is SNHLY, CDR2 FYNNEI, per germline. Between the trimmed V and J ends, which lost 3 bases and 4 bases, there was a span of 7 bases. The CDR3 is CASSDPVYEQYF. The CDR3 region has the DNA TGTGCCAGCAGTGATCCAGTTTACGAGCAGTACTTC.